These 30 T cell receptor beta chains were all obtained from the same sample, sequenced in a study of blood T cell repertoires in COVID-19. Profiled with immunoSEQ multiplex PCR; TCRdb holds only in-frame clones, not every one. The sample has about 250,000 clones, 70% to 90% seen once; the top ten hold approximately 5.1%. Sequences were obtained from peripheral blood. The receptors derive from a man in his fifties or sixties with COVID-19, enrolled during active disease.

This rearrangement joins TRBV19 to TRBJ2-1, with D maybe TRBD1 (5 bases). Germline-derived CDR1 and CDR2 are LNHDA and SQIVND (reference sequence). The CDR3 loop spans 15 amino acids. Trimming pared 7 bases from V and 11 bases from J, leaving 24 bases between. CDR3 in amino acids: CASTESWQGSRKQFF. CDR3 DNA sequence: TGTGCCAGTACCGAATCGTGGCAGGGTTCTCGTAAGCAGTTCTTC.

The gene calls are TRBV7-9 and TRBJ1-1, with 9 bases that match TRBD1. Per the germline V gene, CDR1 is SEHNR and CDR2 is FQNEAQ (reference sequence). Trimming cost V 4 bases and J 5 bases; bases outside gene matches: 2. CDR3 length equals 13 residues. CDR3 loop: CASSSGTGTEAFF. CDR3 sequence (DNA): TGTGCCAGCAGCTCCGGGACAGGGACTGAAGCTTTCTTT.

The chain combines TRBV5-1 with TRBJ2-5; tentative D call: TRBD2 (6 bases). Germline loops: CDR1 SGHRS, CDR2 YFSETQ. Trimming cost V 4 bases and J 2 bases, with 12 bases left between them. The CDR3 is 14 amino acids. CDR3 in DNA: TGCGCCAGCAGCACCCCGGGACTGCAAGAGACCCAGTACTTC. Amino acids: CASSTPGLQETQYF.

Note on this clone: The same CDR3 arises from other DNA sequences in this sample as well. CDR3 bases: TGCGCCAGCAGCCAGGACAGGGGGCGCAATCAGCCCCAGCATTTT. Translating it yields CASSQDRGRNQPQHF. This chain uses TRBV4-1 with TRBJ1-5, with 11 nucleotides matching TRBD1. The trim removed 3 bases at V and 2 bases at J, leaving 0 bases unmatched. Germline CDR1 reads MGHRA; CDR2 reads YSYEKL. The CDR3 totals 15 residues.

The sample holds one count of this clone. This sequence joins TRBV5-4 and TRBJ2-1, with TRBD2 matching 10 bases. Germline values: CDR1 SGHNT, CDR2 YYREEE (reference sequence). The CDR3 length is 18 residues. Germline trimming cut 0 bases from V and 1 base from J; bases unmatched to any gene: 7. The CDR3 coding sequence is TGTGCCAGCAGCTTGGCTAGCGGGGGTCGGTCGTCCTACAATGAGCAGTTCTTC. It specifies CASSLASGGRSSYNEQFF.

The CDR3 nucleotides read TGTGCCAGCAGCTTGACTAGCGGTCCCTACAATGAGCAGTTCTTC. Its translation: CASSLTSGPYNEQFF. The chain uses TRBV7-9 and TRBJ2-1; 9 bases line up with TRBD2. CDR1 is SEHNR and CDR2 is FQNEAQ in the germline V gene (reference sequence). CDR3 length: 15 residues. Trimming cost V 3 bases and J 2 bases; bases outside gene matches: 2.

The chain combines TRBV7-9 with TRBJ1-4; unclear D gene. Germline lookup yields CDR1 SEHNR and CDR2 FQNEAQ (reference sequence). Trimming removed 2 bases from V and 0 bases from J, with 7 bases in between. This CDR3 is built from 15 residues. Written as DNA, the CDR3 is TGTGCCAGCAGCTTACTCTCCTCAACTAATGAAAAACTGTTTTTT. It specifies CASSLLSSTNEKLFF.

The chain couples TRBV30 to TRBJ1-6; a possible D gene is TRBD1 (5 bases). Germline values: CDR1 GTSNPN, CDR2 SVGIG (reference sequence). The CDR3 contains 15 residues. Trimming removed 3 bases at V and 2 bases at J, with 11 bases between. Here the CDR3 reads CAWRPRGAYNSPLHF. The CDR3 nucleotides are TGTGCCTGGAGGCCCCGGGGGGCCTATAATTCACCCCTCCACTTT. The variable domain in full, with the rest retrieved from reference TRBV30 and TRBJ1-6, is SQTIHQWPATLVQPVGSPLSLECTVEGTSNPNLYWYRQAAGRGLQLLFYSVGIGQISSEVPQNLSASRPQDRQFILSSKKLLLSDSGFYLCAWRPRGAYNSPLHFGNGTRLTVT.

The chain recombines TRBV7-9 with TRBJ2-7; 8 bases are a match to TRBD1. The CDR3 is 15 residues long. Germline CDR1 reads SEHNR; CDR2 reads FQNEAQ (reference sequence). Losses at the gene ends were 4 bases for V and 3 bases for J; bases not matched to a gene: 8. CDR3 protein: CASSSRTGFVYEQYF. For the CDR3, the DNA is TGTGCCAGCAGCTCCAGGACAGGGTTTGTCTACGAGCAGTACTTC.

The chain has TRBV27 and TRBJ1-2, with TRBD1 as a possible D gene (5 bases). CDR1 and CDR2 from the germline V gene are MNHEY and SMNVEV (reference sequence). V was clipped by 6 bases and J by 3 bases, with 17 bases between them. The length of the CDR3 is 15 residues. CDR3 in amino acids: CASRTWGLLDYGYTF. CDR3 bases: TGTGCCAGCAGGACCTGGGGCTTGCTAGACTATGGCTACACCTTC.

This clone turned up a few times. The chain employs TRBV20-1 and TRBJ2-1; TRBD2 matches at 11 bases. With V trimmed by 3 bases and J by 0 bases, 10 bases remained unmatched. The germline V gene encodes CDR1 DFQATT and CDR2 SNEGSKA (reference sequence). CDR3 length equals 18 residues. The CDR3, as DNA: TGCAGTGCTAGTATACTAGCGGGGGCCCTCAGCTCCTACAATGAGCAGTTCTTC. This sequence encodes CSASILAGALSSYNEQFF.

This clone was found once. The rearrangement joins TRBV27 to TRBJ2-7, with TRBD1 matching 8 bases. The CDR3 length is 17 residues. Germline CDR1 MNHEY, CDR2 SMNVEV (reference sequence). V was pared by 7 bases and J by 3 bases, with 17 bases of the junction left unmatched. CDR3 amino acids: CASTNLMGQGAIYEQYF. CDR3 coding DNA: TGTGCCAGCACCAACCTAATGGGGCAGGGGGCAATCTACGAGCAGTACTTC.

CDR3 coding DNA: TGTGCCAGCAGTTACAGTAGCGGGGCGATAGATACGCAGTATTTT. It specifies CASSYSSGAIDTQYF. V is TRBV6-5 and J is TRBJ2-3; TRBD2 matches at 8 bases. The CDR3 sequence is 15 residues long. Germline values: CDR1 MNHEY, CDR2 SVGAGI. The ends lost 2 bases at V and 5 bases at J; junction bases unmatched: 6.

This chain uses TRBV11-2 with TRBJ2-7, with D maybe TRBD2 (6 bases). Germline lookup yields CDR1 SGHAT and CDR2 FQNNGV. This CDR3 is built from 15 residues. With 5 bases removed from V and 0 bases from J, the gap between germline ends came to 14 bases. CDR3 loop: CASSPVAGLSYEQYF. The CDR3 DNA sequence: TGTGCCAGCAGCCCCGTGGCGGGGCTCTCCTACGAGCAGTACTTC.

V gene TRBV6-2 or TRBV6-3 combines with J gene TRBJ2-3; D possibly corresponds to TRBD2 (5 bases). Trimming removed 2 bases from V and 6 bases from J, with 12 bases in between. The CDR3 has 14 amino acids. Germline V gene data show CDR1 as MNHEY and CDR2 as SVGEGT. The CDR3 protein is CASSYGSVADTQYF. DNA for the CDR3: TGTGCCAGCAGTTACGGTAGCGTAGCGGATACGCAGTATTTT.

The V call is TRBV12-3 or TRBV12-4, the J call TRBJ1-2, with 7 positions matching TRBD1. After removal of 3 bases from V and 6 bases from J, the junction contained 1 base not matched to a gene. This CDR3 contains 12 residues. The CDR3 loop reads CASSLQGDGYTF. DNA of the CDR3: TGTGCCAGCAGTTTGCAGGGGGATGGCTACACCTTC.

The chain uses TRBV18 and TRBJ1-1; D is ambiguous. Trimming left V 3 bases short and J 1 base short, with 9 bases between. This CDR3 has 14 amino acids. Germline CDR1 and CDR2: KGHSH and LQKENI. The CDR3 DNA is TGTGCCAGCTCACCTGGACTTAGGAACACTGAAGCTTTCTTT. Translated: CASSPGLRNTEAFF.

The chain links TRBV4-2 to TRBJ1-1; D is unresolved. Germline V gives CDR1 LGHNA, CDR2 YNFKEQ. This CDR3 is built from 15 residues. The germline V and J ends were trimmed by 0 bases and 4 bases, with 12 bases remaining between them. Written as DNA, the CDR3 is TGTGCCAGCAGCCAAGACGGAGTAGGAGGCACTGAAGCTTTCTTT. Encoded protein: CASSQDGVGGTEAFF.

The J gene is TRBJ2-2, the V gene TRBV12-3 or TRBV12-4, with D possibly TRBD1 on 6 matching bases. V lost 6 bases, J lost 4 bases, and 9 bases lay in between. This CDR3 comprises 13 residues. This CDR3 is CASRTQGTGELFF. Here the CDR3 DNA reads TGTGCCAGCAGGACACAGGGCACCGGGGAGCTGTTTTTT.

V is TRBV12-5 and J is TRBJ2-2; TRBD2 is a possible D gene (5 bases). This CDR3 region has 17 residues. Trimming cost V 0 bases and J 6 bases, with 17 bases left between them. The V gene's germline CDR1 is LGHNT and CDR2 FRNRAP. DNA for the CDR3: TGTGCTAGTGGTTTGGTACTCCCCGGGGTAGGGCCCGGGGAGCTGTTTTTT. Its translation: CASGLVLPGVGPGELFF.

The J gene is TRBJ2-5, the V gene TRBV7-8; TRBD2 agrees at 7 bases. This CDR3 has 17 residues. The germline CDR1 and CDR2 sequences are SGHVS and FQNEAQ. V shed 5 bases, J shed 0 bases, and the junction held 12 bases outside the gene matches. CDR3 DNA sequence: TGTGCCAGCAGCCCGTACGCCGGCCTAGCGGACCAAGAGACCCAGTACTTC. Protein sequence: CASSPYAGLADQETQYF.

V and J are TRBV12-3 or TRBV12-4 and TRBJ2-7; 8 positions match TRBD1. The CDR3 consists of 13 residues. Unmatched junction bases numbered 6, after V lost 8 bases and J lost 3 bases. CDR3 sequence reads: CASRRGQDYEQYF. The DNA for the CDR3 is TGTGCCAGCCGTAGGGGACAGGACTACGAGCAGTACTTC.

This chain links TRBV7-9 with TRBJ2-1; 7 bases line up with TRBD1. Per the germline V gene, CDR1 is SEHNR and CDR2 is FQNEAQ (reference sequence). V lost 8 bases, J lost 10 bases, and 23 bases stayed unmatched. The CDR3 is made up of 17 amino acids. CDR3 sequence (DNA): TGTGCCAGCCCTGGGGCACCCACAGGGGCATCCTATTTAGAGCAGTTCTTC. Translated: CASPGAPTGASYLEQFF.

V and J are TRBV6-5 and TRBJ1-4, with 7 bases lining up with TRBD1. The V segment lost 6 bases and the J segment 4 bases; nucleotides outside the gene matches: 5. The germline V gene has CDR1 MNHEY and CDR2 SVGAGI. The CDR3 is 14 residues long. The chain's CDR3 is CASRHGTDNEKLFF. In DNA form, the CDR3 reads TGTGCCAGCAGACACGGGACAGATAATGAAAAACTGTTTTTT.

J is TRBJ2-6 and V is TRBV9; D not certain. Looked up from germline, CDR1 is SGDLS and CDR2 is YYNGEE. This CDR3 has 15 residues. V was cut by 1 base and J by 0 bases, with 5 bases left in between. CDR3 region: CASSVYNSGANVLTF. The CDR3 DNA is TGTGCCAGCAGCGTATACAACTCTGGGGCCAACGTCCTGACTTTC.

The chain couples TRBV5-1 to TRBJ2-7, with 7 bases aligning to TRBD1. Germline V gives CDR1 SGHRS, CDR2 YFSETQ. Unmatched junction bases numbered 26, after V lost 4 bases and J lost 4 bases. This CDR3 spans 20 amino acids. CDR3 coding DNA: TGCGCCAGCAGCCAAGATATCCGGGACAGAGGAAACCCGACCCAATACGAGCAGTACTTC. It codes for CASSQDIRDRGNPTQYEQYF.

The CDR3 loop reads CASSSTPGQGFTSTDTQYF. In DNA, the CDR3 is TGTGCCAGCTCGTCAACCCCGGGACAGGGTTTCACTAGCACAGATACGCAGTATTTT. This chain connects TRBV18 to TRBJ2-3, with 9 bases matching TRBD1. This CDR3 is 19 amino acids long. V was pared by 6 bases and J by 0 bases, with 16 bases of the junction left unmatched. CDR1 KGHSH and CDR2 LQKENI come from the germline V gene.

The rearrangement uses TRBV7-3 and TRBJ1-6, with unresolved D. V was pared by 2 bases and J by 8 bases, with 7 bases between. This CDR3 region has 13 residues. Germline-derived CDR1 and CDR2 are SGHTA and FQGTGA. CDR3 amino acids: CASSLFRDSPLHF. Written as DNA, the CDR3 is TGTGCCAGCAGCTTATTTCGGGATTCACCCCTCCACTTT.

The chain employs TRBV10-3 and TRBJ2-7; D is undetermined. This CDR3 spans 12 amino acids. Per germline, CDR1 ENHRY and CDR2 SYGVKD. V gave up 9 bases and J gave up 2 bases, with 11 bases separating them. CDR3 DNA: TGTGCCATTGGGCAGGATCCCTACGAGCAGTACTTC. Translated, it gives CAIGQDPYEQYF.

This clone was detected once. The genes are TRBV9 and TRBJ2-5, with TRBD2 identical over 9 bases. The J segment lost 3 bases and the V segment lost 0 bases, leaving 6 bases of the junction unmatched. Germline CDR1 is SGDLS and CDR2 is YYNGEE. This CDR3 contains 16 residues. CDR3 nucleotides: TGTGCCAGCAGCGTAGGGGCGGGGGGGCGTGAAGAGACCCAGTACTTC. It yields the protein CASSVGAGGREETQYF.